This TCR beta chain comes out of a study of blood T cells in healthy people across ages. It was with a sample-barcoded 5' primer and a J-beta primer mix that a second PCR of about 6 to 11 cycles was run. TCRdb called the 5' RACE reads again in MiXCR, with one record for every CDR3 protein. Here the sample spans 2 million or so distinct CDR3 sequences, about 50% being singletons. There are 12 residues in the CDR3. Germline values: CDR1 ENHRY, CDR2 SYGVKD. Trimming left V 4 bases short and J 5 bases short, with 9 bases between. This clonotype was obtained from a woman aged 40 to 50 in good health. The sequencing sample was made of blood. The V call is TRBV10-3, the J call TRBJ2-7; a possible D gene is TRBD2 (6 bases). CDR3 loop: CAISGREDEQYF. In DNA form, the CDR3 reads TGTGCCATCAGTGGCAGGGAGGACGAGCAGTACTTC.